The 8 T cell receptor beta chains below come from one sample, sequenced in a study of blood T cell repertoires in COVID-19. Measured with immunoSEQ multiplex PCR; TCRdb has only the in-frame clones, and not every one. The sample lists 250,000 or so clones; approximately 90% were seen once. Sequencing input: PBMCs or T cells enriched from blood (not recorded which). These receptor sequences come from a man aged 40-49 years who had been exposed to COVID-19.

Details on this clone: The germline gene is not matched at one end of the junction; a read error may be the cause. The chain has TRBV7-7 and TRBJ1-3; 7 positions match TRBD1. This CDR3 region has 16 residues. Germline V gene lookup returns CDR1 SSHAT and CDR2 FNYEAQ (reference sequence). As DNA, the CDR3 is TGTGCCAGCAGTTTAGGGGGCGCTGGCTCTGGAAACACCATATATTTT. It encodes CASSLGGAGSGNTIYF.

This clone was picked up one time. The chain joins TRBV10-3 to TRBJ1-5; D is perhaps TRBD1 (5 bases). The CDR3 covers 15 residues. Trimming cost V 2 bases and J 0 bases, with 8 bases left between them. Germline-derived CDR1 and CDR2 are ENHRY and SYGVKD. The CDR3 DNA sequence: TGTGCCATCAGTGAGCCGGGGGATAGCAATCAGCCCCAGCATTTT. It codes for CAISEPGDSNQPQHF.

The sample holds one count of this clone. V gene TRBV10-3 combines with J gene TRBJ2-5; 12 positions match TRBD1. CDR1 is ENHRY, CDR2 SYGVKD, per germline. This CDR3 has 15 amino acids. Unmatched junction bases numbered 6, after V lost 5 bases and J lost 5 bases. DNA of the CDR3: TGTGCCATCAGTCGGGACAGGGGGCGCCGTGAGACCCAGTACTTC. This sequence encodes CAISRDRGRRETQYF.

The chain has TRBV12-5 and TRBJ1-1; tentative D call: TRBD1 (6 bases). V lost 0 bases, J lost 2 bases, and 19 bases lay in between. CDR1 and CDR2 from the germline V gene are LGHNT and FRNRAP. The CDR3 loop spans 18 amino acids. This chain's CDR3 is CASGLVLGTPYSNTEAFF. Written as DNA, the CDR3 is TGTGCTAGTGGTTTGGTACTGGGGACACCCTATAGTAACACTGAAGCTTTCTTT.

The V call is TRBV11-2, the J call TRBJ1-1; TRBD1 is a possible D gene (5 bases). Per the germline V gene, CDR1 is SGHAT and CDR2 is FQNNGV. The CDR3 runs to 16 residues. V was trimmed by 2 bases and J by 1 base, leaving 14 bases between them. In DNA, the CDR3 is TGTGCCAGCAGCTTACTGCCCCGGGACTGGAACACTGAAGCTTTCTTT. Protein: CASSLLPRDWNTEAFF.

The gene calls are TRBV11-2 and TRBJ1-2; D is unclear. This CDR3 region has 13 residues. Germline-derived CDR1 and CDR2 are SGHAT and FQNNGV. V was cut by 8 bases and J by 2 bases, with 12 bases left in between. CDR3 amino acids: CASHKIGNYGYTF. The CDR3 DNA is TGTGCCAGCCATAAGATCGGGAACTATGGCTACACCTTC.

The chain is built from TRBV7-9 and TRBJ1-1; a possible D gene is TRBD1 (5 bases). This CDR3 contains 14 residues. In germline, CDR1 is SEHNR, CDR2 FQNEAQ (reference sequence). With 6 bases removed from V and 5 bases from J, the gap between germline ends came to 16 bases. CDR3 loop: CASSLPSGLTEAFF. The CDR3 DNA follows: TGTGCCAGCAGTCTCCCCTCAGGGTTAACTGAAGCTTTCTTT.

CDR3 in amino acids: CASSRPGGRSYGYTF. The CDR3, as DNA: TGTGCCAGCAGCCGACCAGGGGGTCGTAGCTATGGCTACACCTTC. The rearrangement joins TRBV7-9 to TRBJ1-2, with 7 bases aligning to TRBD1. The CDR3 contains 15 residues. The J segment lost 4 bases and the V segment lost 5 bases, leaving 10 bases of the junction unmatched. Germline V gene lookup returns CDR1 SEHNR and CDR2 FQNEAQ (reference sequence).